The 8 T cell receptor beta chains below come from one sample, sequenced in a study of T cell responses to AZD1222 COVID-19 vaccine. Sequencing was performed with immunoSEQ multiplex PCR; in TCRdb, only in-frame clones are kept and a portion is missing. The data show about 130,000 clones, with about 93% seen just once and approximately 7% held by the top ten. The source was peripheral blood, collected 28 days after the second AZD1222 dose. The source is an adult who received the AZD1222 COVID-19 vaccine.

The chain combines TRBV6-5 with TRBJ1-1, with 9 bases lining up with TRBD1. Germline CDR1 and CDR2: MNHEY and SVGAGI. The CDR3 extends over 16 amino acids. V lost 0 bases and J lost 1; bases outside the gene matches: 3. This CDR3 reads CASSYSGQGTNTEAFF. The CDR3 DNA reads TGTGCCAGCAGTTACTCGGGACAGGGTACGAACACTGAAGCTTTCTTT.

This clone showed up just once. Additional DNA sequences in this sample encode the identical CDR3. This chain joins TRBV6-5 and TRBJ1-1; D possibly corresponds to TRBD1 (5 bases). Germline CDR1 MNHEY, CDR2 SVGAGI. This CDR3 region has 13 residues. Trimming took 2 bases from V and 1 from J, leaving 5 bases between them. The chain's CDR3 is CASSYRGNTEAFF. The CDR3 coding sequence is TGTGCCAGCAGTTACAGGGGGAACACTGAAGCTTTCTTT.

The CDR3 DNA reads as TGTGCCAGCAGCGTATCCCCCTTGACATCCTACGAGCAGTACTTC. Encoded protein: CASSVSPLTSYEQYF. The gene calls are TRBV9 and TRBJ2-7; D gene unclear. V dropped 1 base and J dropped 1 base, with 12 bases sitting between them. This CDR3 spans 15 amino acids. Germline CDR1 is SGDLS and CDR2 is YYNGEE. The full variable domain, with the rest looked up from reference TRBV9 and TRBJ2-7, is DSGVTQTPKHLITATGQRVTLRCSPRSGDLSVYWYQQSLDQGLQFLIQYYNGEERAKGNILERFSAQQFPDLHSELNLSSLELGDSALYFCASSVSPLTSYEQYFGPGTRLTVT.

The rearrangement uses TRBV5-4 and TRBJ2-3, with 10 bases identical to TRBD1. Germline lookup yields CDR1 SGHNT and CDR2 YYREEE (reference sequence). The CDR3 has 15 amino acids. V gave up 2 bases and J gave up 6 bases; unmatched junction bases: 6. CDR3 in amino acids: CASSLFGQGVDTQYF. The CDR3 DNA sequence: TGTGCCAGCAGCTTATTTGGACAGGGGGTGGATACGCAGTATTTT.

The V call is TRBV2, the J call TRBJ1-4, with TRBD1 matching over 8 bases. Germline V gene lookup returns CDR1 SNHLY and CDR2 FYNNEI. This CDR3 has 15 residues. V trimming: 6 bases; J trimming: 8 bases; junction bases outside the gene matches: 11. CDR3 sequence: CASSPGQGLGEKLFF. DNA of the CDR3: TGTGCCAGCAGCCCCGGACAGGGTTTGGGCGAAAAACTGTTTTTT.

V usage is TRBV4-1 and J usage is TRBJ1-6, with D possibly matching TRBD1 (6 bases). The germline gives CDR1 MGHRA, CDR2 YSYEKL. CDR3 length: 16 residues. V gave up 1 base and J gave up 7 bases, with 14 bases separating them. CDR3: CASSQVPGRGNSPLHF. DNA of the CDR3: TGCGCCAGCAGCCAAGTCCCGGGTAGGGGGAATTCACCCCTCCACTTT.

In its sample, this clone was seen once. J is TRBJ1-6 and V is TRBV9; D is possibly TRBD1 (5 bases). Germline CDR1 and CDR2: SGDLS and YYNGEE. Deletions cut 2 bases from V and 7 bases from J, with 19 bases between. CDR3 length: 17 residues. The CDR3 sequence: CASSVSDWDGGNSPLHF. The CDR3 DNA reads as TGTGCCAGCAGCGTCTCTGACTGGGACGGAGGAAATTCACCCCTCCACTTT.

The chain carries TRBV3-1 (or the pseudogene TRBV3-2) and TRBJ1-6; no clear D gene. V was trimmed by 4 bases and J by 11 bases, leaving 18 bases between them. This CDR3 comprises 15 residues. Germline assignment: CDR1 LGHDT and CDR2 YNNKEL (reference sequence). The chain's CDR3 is CASSPDGGGTPPLHF. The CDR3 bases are TGTGCCAGCAGCCCGGACGGCGGTGGTACGCCACCCCTCCACTTT.